The rows below give T cell receptor beta chains drawn from one sample of a study of shared clonotypes between healthy human individuals. Sequencing used immunoSEQ multiplex PCR; TCRdb keeps in-frame clones, though not all of them. This sample yields around 1,900,000 clones, of which 93% are seen a single time; about 1.6% belongs to the top ten. Sequencing used naive CD8+ T cells from PBMCs. The origin of the receptors is a man between 18 and 35 years old in good health. Some clones in this sample may be carry-over from other donors' samples. Both conserved end residues are part of each CDR3. D genes are given only for firm matches. A row's size may be missing; if present it is once, few, many or a size class.

TRBV27	.	TRBJ1-6	TRBD1	CASSSRGPGPLHF	TGTGCCAGCAGTTCTAGGGGGCCTGGGCCCCTCCACTTT
TRBV9	.	TRBJ2-7	.	CASSVGGGGPSYEQYF	TGTGCCAGCAGCGTAGGAGGGGGAGGGCCCTCCTACGAGCAGTACTTC
TRBV19	.	TRBJ2-4	.	CASSISHSSANIQYF	TGTGCCAGTAGTATCTCTCACAGCTCGGCCAACATTCAGTACTTC
TRBV7-9	.	TRBJ2-2	.	CASSPDTNTGELFF	TGTGCCAGCAGCCCCGATACGAACACCGGGGAGCTGTTTTTT
TRBV7-2	.	TRBJ2-7	TRBD2	CASSVGLAGYEQYF	TGTGCCAGCAGCGTCGGACTAGCGGGTTACGAGCAGTACTTC
TRBV7-9	.	TRBJ2-2	.	CASSSRDFYTGELFF	TGTGCCAGCAGCTCCAGGGACTTTTACACCGGGGAGCTGTTTTTT
TRBV4-2	.	TRBJ2-7	.	CASSQGRDGAYEQYF	TGTGCCAGCAGCCAAGGGAGAGACGGCGCCTACGAGCAGTACTTC
TRBV13	once	TRBJ1-1	.	CASSWGEGDTEAFF	TGTGCCAGCAGCTGGGGAGAGGGGGACACTGAAGCTTTCTTT
TRBV28	.	TRBJ1-1	.	CASSLRGSEAFF	TGTGCCAGCAGTTTACGGGGGAGTGAAGCTTTCTTT
TRBV29-1	.	TRBJ2-2	.	CSVGIERVNTGELFF	TGCAGCGTTGGTATTGAGCGGGTAAACACCGGGGAGCTGTTTTTT
TRBV7-8	.	TRBJ2-3	.	CASSLGSGITDTQYF	TGTGCCAGCAGCCTAGGGAGCGGTATCACAGATACGCAGTATTTT
TRBV29-1	.	TRBJ2-3	.	CSVDPRTALSSTDTQYF	TGCAGCGTTGACCCCCGGACAGCACTCTCTAGCACAGATACGCAGTATTTT
TRBV7-8	.	TRBJ1-2	.	CASSLAGQTSYGYTF	TGTGCCAGCAGCTTAGCCGGACAGACGAGCTATGGCTACACCTTC
TRBV28	.	TRBJ2-1	TRBD1	CASSLLRDRGYNEQFF	TGTGCCAGCAGTCTTCTCCGGGACAGGGGGTACAATGAGCAGTTCTTC
TRBV13	.	TRBJ2-7	TRBD2	CASSSRDYPDYEQYF	TGTGCCAGCAGCTCCCGGGACTACCCTGACTACGAGCAGTACTTC
TRBV29-1	.	TRBJ2-7	TRBD1	CSAKDRVSYEQYF	TGCAGCGCCAAGGACAGGGTCTCCTACGAGCAGTACTTC
TRBV6-1	once	TRBJ1-5	.	CATHGGLGVRPQHF	TGTGCCACACACGGGGGGCTCGGCGTCCGGCCCCAGCATTTT
TRBV28	.	TRBJ2-5	.	CASSTSLVAATPYLETQYF	TGTGCCAGCAGTACATCTCTAGTCGCGGCAACACCATACCTAGAGACCCAGTACTTC
TRBV6-1	.	TRBJ1-4	.	CASSEAGEGVGEKLFF	TGTGCCAGCAGTGAAGCCGGGGAGGGGGTCGGTGAAAAACTGTTTTTT
TRBV7-9	.	TRBJ2-7	TRBD1	CASSAQGQGVAYEQYF	TGTGCCAGCAGCGCACAGGGACAGGGGGTCGCCTACGAGCAGTACTTC
TRBV6-5	.	TRBJ1-1	TRBD1	CASSSTRQGMPEAFF	TGTGCCAGCAGTTCTACCCGACAGGGGATGCCTGAAGCTTTCTTT
TRBV19	.	TRBJ2-7	.	CASYPLARPYEQYF	TGTGCCAGTTATCCCCTAGCGAGACCCTACGAGCAGTACTTC
TRBV29-1	.	TRBJ1-2	.	CSVEDVRGPGYTF	TGCAGCGTTGAAGATGTAAGAGGGCCTGGCTACACCTTC
TRBV6-1	.	TRBJ2-7	.	CASSEGLAPYEQYF	TGTGCCAGCAGTGAAGGGTTAGCTCCCTACGAGCAGTACTTC
TRBV5-1	.	TRBJ2-6	TRBD1	CASSLAYGQGVPGANVLTF	TGCGCCAGCAGCTTGGCCTACGGACAGGGAGTTCCTGGGGCCAACGTCCTGACTTTC
TRBV7-9	once	TRBJ1-2	.	CASSGSGLNYGYTF	TGTGCCAGCAGCGGGAGCGGACTGAACTATGGCTACACCTTC
TRBV14	.	TRBJ2-1	.	CASSHLATYNEQFF	TGTGCCAGCAGCCACCTCGCCACGTACAATGAGCAGTTCTTC
TRBV27	.	TRBJ2-1	TRBD2	CASSPGTSGRNEQFF	TGTGCCAGCAGCCCCGGGACTAGCGGGAGGAATGAGCAGTTCTTC
TRBV18	.	TRBJ2-6	TRBD1	CASRGGAGANVLTF	TGTGCCAGCCGAGGGGGCGCTGGGGCCAACGTCCTGACTTTC
TRBV29-1	.	TRBJ2-5	.	CSVDARKQGYWETQYF	TGCAGCGTCGACGCCCGCAAACAGGGATATTGGGAGACCCAGTACTTC
TRBV5-1	.	TRBJ2-7	.	CASSEGTWAYEQYF	TGCGCCAGCAGCGAAGGGACATGGGCCTACGAGCAGTACTTC
TRBV27	.	TRBJ1-3	.	CASSRGALSGNTIYF	TGTGCCAGCAGTCGGGGGGCTCTTTCTGGAAACACCATATATTTT
TRBV19	few	TRBJ1-2	.	CATKGDYGYTF	TGTGCCACGAAGGGTGACTATGGCTACACCTTC
TRBV27	.	TRBJ2-1	TRBD1	CASSPDRGSYNEQFF	TGTGCCAGCAGTCCCGACAGGGGATCCTACAATGAGCAGTTCTTC
TRBV6-1	.	TRBJ1-1	.	CASRETPEAFF	TGTGCCAGCAGAGAGACACCTGAAGCTTTCTTT
TRBV7-3	.	TRBJ2-2	.	CASSSLPPIDRDGSTGELFF	TGTGCCAGCAGCTCCCTACCACCAATCGACAGGGACGGGAGCACCGGGGAGCTGTTTTTT
TRBV13	few	TRBJ1-5	TRBD1	CASSYQGAQPQHF	TGTGCCAGCAGTTATCAGGGGGCTCAGCCCCAGCATTTT
TRBV7-3	.	TRBJ1-1	.	CASSLNPRDTEAFF	TGTGCCAGCAGCTTAAATCCACGGGACACTGAAGCTTTCTTT
TRBV7-6	.	TRBJ2-7	.	CASSSLRLDSYEQYF	TGTGCCAGCAGCTCCCTCCGACTGGACAGCTACGAGCAGTACTTC
TRBV11-2	.	TRBJ2-7	TRBD2	CASSFERTSGRGSEQYF	TGTGCCAGCAGCTTTGAGCGGACTAGCGGCAGGGGTAGCGAGCAGTACTTC
TRBV6-5	.	TRBJ2-1	.	CASTVHGNEQFF	TGTGCCAGCACCGTCCATGGCAATGAGCAGTTCTTC